These 27 T cell receptor beta chains came from one sample sequenced in a study of T cell repertoires in cytomegalovirus infection. TCRdb used MiXCR to reprocess the reads, holding one entry per CDR3 protein. This table holds roughly 100,000 distinct CDR3 sequences, less than 55% found once. The antigens of these receptors remain unknown. The specimen comprised CD8+ T cells from cultured PBMCs, sampled from culture after CMV antigen stimulation. The receptors shown here come from a human donor in good health (CMV status not recorded). Some clones in this sample may be carry-over from other donors' samples.

This CDR3 is CASSFLTGETEAFF. CDR3 bases: TGTGCCAGCAGTTTCCTGACAGGGGAAACTGAAGCTTTCTTT. The V call is TRBV27, the J call TRBJ1-1, with 8 bases identical to TRBD1. V lost 3 bases to trimming and J lost 5 bases; unmatched junction nucleotides: 5. Germline lookup yields CDR1 MNHEY and CDR2 SMNVEV (reference sequence). The CDR3 is 14 amino acids.

This chain joins TRBV9 and TRBJ2-1; 7 bases match TRBD2. The CDR3 spans 16 residues. Trimming took 4 bases from V and 12 from J; bases not matched to a gene: 19. Germline V gives CDR1 SGDLS, CDR2 YYNGEE. For the CDR3, the DNA is TGTGCCAGCAGCCTCGGAGACTATGGGGGGGGGAACGGGCAGTTCTTC. Translating gives CASSLGDYGGGNGQFF.

The chain recombines TRBV7-9 with TRBJ1-4, with TRBD1 identical over 9 bases. CDR1 is SEHNR, CDR2 FQNEAQ, per germline (reference sequence). The CDR3 totals 16 residues. After removal of 5 bases from V and 2 bases from J, the junction contained 6 bases not matched to a gene. CDR3 DNA: TGTGCCAGCAGCCGACGGGACAGGGTGACTAATGAAAAACTGTTTTTT. It encodes CASSRRDRVTNEKLFF.

This clonotype was observed a single time. The chain recombines TRBV6-5 with TRBJ1-3; D possibly corresponds to TRBD1 (5 bases). The CDR3 contains 16 residues. V was cut by 7 bases and J by 2 bases, with 18 bases left in between. The germline CDR1 and CDR2 sequences are MNHEY and SVGAGI. The CDR3: CASTPLRGATGNTIYF. CDR3 nucleotide sequence: TGTGCCAGCACCCCTTTACGCGGGGCCACTGGAAACACCATATATTTT.

The chain combines TRBV12-3 or TRBV12-4 with TRBJ1-1; D possibly corresponds to TRBD1 (6 bases). The CDR3 is 13 residues long. Trimming left V 3 bases short and J 7 bases short, with 12 bases between. The chain's CDR3 is CASSLGGQVEAFF. DNA for the CDR3: TGTGCCAGCAGTTTGGGGGGGCAAGTTGAAGCTTTCTTT.

This clonotype appeared a few times. This rearrangement joins TRBV6-5 to TRBJ1-2, with a weak D call TRBD1 (6 bases). Deletions cut 0 bases from V and 7 bases from J, with 15 bases between. CDR1 and CDR2 from the germline V gene are MNHEY and SVGAGI. The CDR3 is 15 amino acids. CDR3 loop: CASSYSEQGWGGYTF. CDR3 nucleotide sequence: TGTGCCAGCAGTTACTCGGAACAGGGCTGGGGTGGCTACACCTTC.

Worth noting for this clonotype: A much larger clone differs by one base, so this may be a read error. This chain connects TRBV7-4 to TRBJ2-3, with 14 bases that match TRBD2. The CDR3 sequence is 18 residues long. Germline V gene sequence: CDR1 SGHVT, CDR2 SQSDAQ. J gave up 0 bases and V 5 bases, and 7 bases lay outside the gene matches. CDR3 DNA sequence: TGTGCCAGCAGCGTCCTGGGACTAGCGGGGGAGAGCACAGATACGCAGTATTTT. Translating it yields CASSVLGLAGESTDTQYF.

This CDR3 is CASSRASYPYNEQFF. The CDR3 coding sequence is TGTGCCAGCAGCCGAGCATCTTATCCCTACAATGAGCAGTTCTTC. This chain links TRBV14 with TRBJ2-1; D gene unclear. Germline-derived CDR1 and CDR2 are SGHDN and FVKESK. The CDR3 runs to 15 residues. Trimming removed 4 bases at V and 2 bases at J, with 12 bases between.

The rearrangement links TRBV12-3 or TRBV12-4 to TRBJ2-5; 8 nucleotides line up with TRBD2. The length of the CDR3 is 14 residues. V shed 1 base and J 5 bases; nucleotides not matched to a gene: 3. The CDR3 DNA is TGTGCCAGCAGTTTAGGCGGGGGGCTGGAGACCCAGTACTTC. This sequence encodes CASSLGGGLETQYF.

A single count supports this clonotype. The chain links TRBV19 to TRBJ2-7; no clear D. Trimming took 8 bases from V and 2 from J, leaving 13 bases between them. This CDR3 is built from 13 residues. CDR1 and CDR2 (germline): LNHDA, SQIVND (reference sequence). The CDR3: CASSVNPAYEQYF. Here the CDR3 DNA reads TGTGCCAGTTCTGTAAACCCTGCCTACGAGCAGTACTTC.

Many counts were recorded for this clonotype. The chain carries TRBV27 and TRBJ2-6, with 11 bases aligning to TRBD1. Looked up from germline, CDR1 is MNHEY and CDR2 is SMNVEV (reference sequence). This CDR3 is 19 amino acids long. The V and J ends lost 6 bases and 0 bases, in that order; junction bases with no gene match: 10. CDR3 DNA sequence: TGTGCCAGCAGAGAATTTCCGGGACAGGGGGACTCTGGGGCCAACGTCCTGACTTTC. This sequence encodes CASREFPGQGDSGANVLTF.

The CDR3 DNA sequence: TGTGCCAGCAGTGAACTAGCGGGGCACGTAACCGGGGAGCTGTTTTTT. This encodes CASSELAGHVTGELFF. The gene calls are TRBV6-4 and TRBJ2-2, with 10 nucleotides matching TRBD2. This CDR3 region has 16 residues. Germline V gene data show CDR1 as MRHNA and CDR2 as SNTAGT. V was clipped by 3 bases and J by 5 bases; unmatched bases: 6.

This clonotype turned up a few times. This chain connects TRBV19 to TRBJ2-7; 7 bases agree with TRBD1. The CDR3 has 15 amino acids. Germline lookup yields CDR1 LNHDA and CDR2 SQIVND (reference sequence). Trimming at V came to 0 bases and at J to 3 bases, leaving 5 bases not matched to a gene. The CDR3 loop reads CASSIDGTASYEQYF. In nucleotides, the CDR3 is TGTGCCAGTAGTATAGACGGGACAGCAAGCTACGAGCAGTACTTC. The whole variable domain, filled in from reference TRBV19 and TRBJ2-7, reads DGGITQSPKYLFRKEGQNVTLSCEQNLNHDAMYWYRQDPGQGLRLIYYSQIVNDFQKGDIAEGYSVSREKKESFPLTVTSAQKNPTAFYLCASSIDGTASYEQYFGPGTRLTVT.

A single count supports this clonotype. The genes are TRBV24-1 and TRBJ2-3; 7 bases are a match to TRBD2. The junction had 6 bases not matched to a gene; V was cut back by 5 bases and J by 2 bases. Germline assignment: CDR1 KGHDR and CDR2 SFDVKD. The CDR3 extends over 15 amino acids. DNA of the CDR3: TGTGCCACCAGTGTACCGGGAGGAATCACAGATACGCAGTATTTT. Translation: CATSVPGGITDTQYF.

CDR3 nucleotide sequence: TGCAGCGCAGACGACAGGGGACACTCTGGAAACACCATATATTTT. It codes for CSADDRGHSGNTIYF. The chain carries TRBV29-1 and TRBJ1-3, with 8 bases fitting TRBD1. In germline, CDR1 is SQVTM, CDR2 ANQGSEA. Losses at the gene ends were 7 bases for V and 0 bases for J; bases not matched to a gene: 8. The CDR3 spans 15 residues.

This CDR3 is CASSTGQGANGYTF. CDR3 bases: TGTGCCAGCAGCACGGGACAGGGGGCTAATGGCTACACCTTC. The chain has TRBV5-4 and TRBJ1-2; 12 nucleotides line up with TRBD1. Germline loops: CDR1 SGHNT, CDR2 YYREEE (reference sequence). J gave up 6 bases and V 4 bases, and 4 bases lay outside the gene matches. The CDR3 runs 14 residues.

CDR3: CSAGQPGSGYTF. The CDR3 region has the DNA TGCAGCGCAGGGCAGCCTGGATCTGGCTACACCTTC. The chain recombines TRBV29-1 with TRBJ1-2, with a tentative D call TRBD1 (5 bases). Looked up from germline, CDR1 is SQVTM and CDR2 is ANQGSEA. V was pared by 7 bases and J by 7 bases, with 16 bases between. The CDR3 runs 12 residues.

This rearrangement joins TRBV7-2 to TRBJ1-1, with D hard to call. Trimming stripped 5 bases from V and 0 bases from J, with 19 bases between. This CDR3 has 17 residues. Per the germline V gene, CDR1 is SGHTA and CDR2 is FQGNSA. This CDR3 is CASSPTGFGRMNTEAFF. The CDR3 nucleotides read TGTGCCAGCAGCCCAACGGGCTTTGGGAGAATGAACACTGAAGCTTTCTTT.

The sample holds a few counts of this clonotype. This rearrangement joins TRBV12-3 or TRBV12-4 to TRBJ2-5; no clear D. Between the trimmed V and J ends, which lost 1 base and 4 bases, there was a span of 13 bases. The CDR3 is 15 residues long. CDR3 coding DNA: TGTGCCAGCAGTTTAGGTTTCACCTCTTCAGAGACCCAGTACTTC. It translates to CASSLGFTSSETQYF.

This clonotype was recorded a few times. The chain uses TRBV4-1 and TRBJ2-7; D uncertain. This CDR3 has 13 residues. The V gene lost 8 bases and the J gene lost 7 bases, with 18 bases spanning the gap. The germline CDR1 and CDR2 sequences are MGHRA and YSYEKL. The CDR3: CASGGRSPGEQYF. Written as DNA, the CDR3 is TGCGCCAGCGGTGGCAGGAGCCCAGGAGAGCAGTACTTC.

This clonotype has at least ten counts. The V and J genes are TRBV10-3 and TRBJ2-7; TRBD2 might be the D (6 bases). Germline loops: CDR1 ENHRY, CDR2 SYGVKD. V lost 0 bases and J 3 bases, leaving 12 bases between the germline ends. The length of the CDR3 is 15 residues. As DNA, the CDR3 is TGTGCCATCAGTGAGTCGACGGGAGCCCTCTACGAGCAGTACTTC. Its protein product is CAISESTGALYEQYF.

This sequence joins TRBV20-1 and TRBJ1-2; 8 bases map to TRBD1. The trim removed 0 bases at V and 4 bases at J, leaving 4 bases unmatched. The CDR3 consists of 14 residues. CDR1 DFQATT and CDR2 SNEGSKA come from the germline V gene (reference sequence). CDR3 sequence (DNA): TGCAGTGCTAGAGATACGGGACAGGCCTATGGCTACACCTTC. Translating gives CSARDTGQAYGYTF.

The chain combines TRBV4-1 with TRBJ1-4; no reliable D call. The CDR3 consists of 13 residues. The germline V gene encodes CDR1 MGHRA and CDR2 YSYEKL. V gave up 0 bases and J gave up 8 bases, with 7 bases separating them. The CDR3 loop is CASSQDTAEKLFF. CDR3 nucleotide sequence: TGCGCCAGCAGCCAAGACACGGCCGAAAAACTGTTTTTT.

This clonotype was seen a single time. V usage is TRBV19 and J usage is TRBJ1-5; D gene uncertain. Near its end, the DNA agrees better with TRBJ2-3, so the J call may be wrong. The germline V gene encodes CDR1 LNHDA and CDR2 SQIVND (reference sequence). The length of the CDR3 is 15 residues. The CDR3 spells CASSIDMDPNQPQYF. CDR3 DNA sequence: TGTGCCAGTAGTATAGATATGGACCCCAATCAGCCCCAGTATTTT.

This sequence joins TRBV19 and TRBJ2-7; D is possibly TRBD1 or TRBD2 (5 bases each). The CDR3 spans 14 residues. CDR1 and CDR2 from the germline V gene are LNHDA and SQIVND (reference sequence). With 8 bases removed from V and 0 bases from J, the gap between germline ends came to 14 bases. CDR3 amino acids: CASAPGRSSYEQYF. DNA of the CDR3: TGTGCCAGTGCCCCGGGACGGAGCTCCTACGAGCAGTACTTC.

The chain links TRBV29-1 to TRBJ2-5; D perhaps matches TRBD2 (7 bases). The CDR3 covers 16 residues. The germline CDR1 and CDR2 sequences are SQVTM and ANQGSEA. Trimming left V 3 bases short and J 5 bases short, with 22 bases between. The DNA of the CDR3 is TGCAGCGTTGAGGCAAGGGCGGGGGCCTCCGGGGAGACCCAGTACTTC. Its translation: CSVEARAGASGETQYF.

This clonotype has ten or more counts. The V call is TRBV15, the J call TRBJ2-7; TRBD1 is a possible D gene (6 bases). V lost 3 bases, J lost 3 bases, and 9 bases lay in between. The CDR3 length is 13 residues. Germline V gene sequence: CDR1 LNHNV, CDR2 YYDKDF (reference sequence). In nucleotides, the CDR3 is TGTGCCACCAGCAGGGAGGACAGCTACGAGCAGTACTTC. Residues: CATSREDSYEQYF.